This T cell receptor (beta chain) originates from a study of cytomegalovirus exposure and HLA in healthy donors. Study-wide results and limits: Reportedly, a later analysis found an Asian-associated ancestry cluster had fewer N-insertions than the approximately 700-donor mean. The study had only CMV serostatus as immune exposure information. HLA alleles were associated with 17,000 or so TCR beta sequences in a later analysis at 0.05 false discovery rate.

Remarks on this clone: As yet, its antigen is unknown.

Amplification used 60 Vbeta primers and 13 Jbeta primers. Clones were read by immunoSEQ multiplex PCR, and TCRdb kept only the in-frame ones, dropping some. The sample lists about 79,000 clones, less than 80% seen once, with roughly 9.1% in the top ten. The TCR originated in a man aged 35 to 55 in good health and CMV-seropositive. The specimen sequenced was PBMCs.

The CDR3 region is CASSQELAGAGDEQYF. In DNA form, the CDR3 reads TGTGCCAGCAGCCAAGAACTAGCGGGGGCTGGGGACGAGCAGTACTTC. The genes are TRBV4-2 and TRBJ2-7; 11 bases line up with TRBD2. Germline CDR1 and CDR2: LGHNA and YNFKEQ. V trimming: 0 bases; J trimming: 5 bases; junction bases outside the gene matches: 6. The CDR3 is made up of 16 amino acids.